The sequence of this T cell receptor beta chain was determined in a study of T cells in Graves' hyperthyroidism and ophthalmopathy. Fresh peripheral blood, more than 8 ml of it, supplied the PBMCs. The CDR3 regions of TCR beta were amplified from RNA transcripts. First-round RT-PCR targeting the TCR CDR3 was performed with the HTBI primer set. TCRdb re-derived calls from the multiplex PCR reads in MiXCR, one entry per CDR3 protein. The sample shows some 650,000 distinct CDR3 sequences, more than 15% of them seen only once. This clonotype was counted many times. The sequence was obtained from a woman aged 40 to 50 with Graves' ophthalmopathy. The sequencing sample was made of blood.

CDR3 loop: CAWSLLGTTYNEQFF. The DNA for the CDR3 is TGTGCCTGGAGTTTACTCGGGACTACTTACAATGAGCAGTTCTTC. The V call is TRBV30, the J call TRBJ2-1, with 7 bases lining up with TRBD2. J lost 4 bases, V lost 2 bases, and 8 bases had no gene match. CDR1 is GTSNPN, CDR2 SVGIG, per germline (reference sequence). The CDR3 runs 15 residues.